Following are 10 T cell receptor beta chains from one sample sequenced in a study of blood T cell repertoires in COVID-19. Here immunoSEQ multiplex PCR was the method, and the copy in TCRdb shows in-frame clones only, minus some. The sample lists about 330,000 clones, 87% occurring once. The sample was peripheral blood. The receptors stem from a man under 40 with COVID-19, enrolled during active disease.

CDR3 coding DNA: TGCAGCGTTGAAGATGATTACACGGGCCGGGGGCTGTTTTTT. Its translation: CSVEDDYTGRGLFF. The chain has TRBV29-1 and TRBJ2-2, with a tentative D call TRBD2 (5 bases). CDR3 length: 14 residues. Trimming stripped 0 bases from V and 13 bases from J, with 18 bases between. The germline CDR1 and CDR2 sequences are SQVTM and ANQGSEA.

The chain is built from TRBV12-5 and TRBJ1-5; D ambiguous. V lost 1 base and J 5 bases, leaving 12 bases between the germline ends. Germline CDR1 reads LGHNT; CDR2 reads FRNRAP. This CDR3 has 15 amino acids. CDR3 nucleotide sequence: TGTGCTAGTGGTTTGGGGGCCCGGTGGGATCAGCCCCAGCATTTT. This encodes CASGLGARWDQPQHF.

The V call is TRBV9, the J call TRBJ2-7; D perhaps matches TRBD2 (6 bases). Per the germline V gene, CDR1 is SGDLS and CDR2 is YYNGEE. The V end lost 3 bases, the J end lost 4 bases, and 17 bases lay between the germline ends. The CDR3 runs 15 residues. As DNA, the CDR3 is TGTGCCAGCAGCGGAGGAGGGCAGGTTTCTTACGAGCAGTACTTC. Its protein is CASSGGGQVSYEQYF.

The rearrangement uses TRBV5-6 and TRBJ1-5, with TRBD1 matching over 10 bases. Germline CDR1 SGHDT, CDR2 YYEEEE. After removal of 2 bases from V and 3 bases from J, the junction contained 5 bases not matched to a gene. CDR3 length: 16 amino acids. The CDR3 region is CASSFRTGGINQPQHF. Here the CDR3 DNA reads TGTGCCAGCAGCTTCCGGACAGGGGGGATCAATCAGCCCCAGCATTTT.

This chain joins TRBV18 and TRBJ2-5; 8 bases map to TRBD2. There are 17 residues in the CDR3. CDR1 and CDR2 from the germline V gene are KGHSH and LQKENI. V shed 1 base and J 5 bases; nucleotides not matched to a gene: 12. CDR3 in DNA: TGTGCCAGCTCACCACGAACGGCGGGAGGTACTGGCGAGACCCAGTACTTC. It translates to CASSPRTAGGTGETQYF.

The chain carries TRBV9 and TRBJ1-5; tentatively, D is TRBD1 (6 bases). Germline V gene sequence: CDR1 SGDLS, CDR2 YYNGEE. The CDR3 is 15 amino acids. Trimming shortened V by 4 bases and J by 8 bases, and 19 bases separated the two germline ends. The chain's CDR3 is CASSRTSGELEPQHF. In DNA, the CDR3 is TGTGCCAGCAGCCGTACGTCAGGGGAGTTAGAGCCCCAGCATTTT.

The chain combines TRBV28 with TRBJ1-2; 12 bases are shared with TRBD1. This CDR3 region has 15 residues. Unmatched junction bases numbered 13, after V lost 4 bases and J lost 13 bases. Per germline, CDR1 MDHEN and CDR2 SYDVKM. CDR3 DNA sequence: TGTGCCAGCAGTTCGGGACAGGGGGCTTTTGTTCGTTGCACCTTC. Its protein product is CASSSGQGAFVRCTF.

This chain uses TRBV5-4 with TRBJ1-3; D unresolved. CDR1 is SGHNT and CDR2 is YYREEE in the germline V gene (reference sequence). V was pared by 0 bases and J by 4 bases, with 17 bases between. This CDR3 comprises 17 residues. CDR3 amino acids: CASSLAKAGSVGNTIYF. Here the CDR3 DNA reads TGTGCCAGCAGCTTGGCGAAGGCGGGAAGTGTGGGAAACACCATATATTTT.

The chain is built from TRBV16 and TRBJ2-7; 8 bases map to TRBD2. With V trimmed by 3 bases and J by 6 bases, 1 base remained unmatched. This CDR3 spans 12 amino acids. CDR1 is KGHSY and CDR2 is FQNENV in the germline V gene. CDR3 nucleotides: TGTGCCAGCAGCCACGGGGGGGGCGAGCAGTACTTC. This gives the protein CASSHGGGEQYF.

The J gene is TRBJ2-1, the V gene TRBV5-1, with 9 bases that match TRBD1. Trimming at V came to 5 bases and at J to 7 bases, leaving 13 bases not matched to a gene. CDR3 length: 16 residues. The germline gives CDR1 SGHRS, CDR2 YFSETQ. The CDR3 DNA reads TGCGCCAGCAGTTTAACAGGGGGCCGGTTCGGGAATGAGCAGTTCTTC. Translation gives CASSLTGGRFGNEQFF.